The 22 T cell receptor beta chains listed next were all sequenced from one sample in a study of T cells in Graves' hyperthyroidism and ophthalmopathy. From RNA transcripts, TCR beta CDR3 regions were amplified. During a first-round RT-PCR of the TCR CDR3, the HTBI primer set was used. One entry per CDR3 protein results from TCRdb running MiXCR on the multiplex PCR reads. The repertoire holds about 300,000 distinct CDR3 sequences, with about 14% as singletons. Material: blood. Receptor source: a woman aged 25-40 years with Graves' hyperthyroidism that later progressed to Graves' ophthalmopathy.

This clonotype was seen at least ten times. The V and J genes are TRBV2 and TRBJ2-2; D not resolved. CDR3 length equals 13 residues. The germline V gene encodes CDR1 SNHLY and CDR2 FYNNEI. Trimming took off 4 bases at V and 1 base at J, with 4 bases between the two ends. Here the CDR3 reads CASSGENTGELFF. The CDR3 DNA reads TGTGCCAGCAGTGGGGAGAACACCGGGGAGCTGTTTTTT.

The gene calls are TRBV4-1 and TRBJ1-1; 8 bases align to TRBD1. The trim removed 6 bases at V and 5 bases at J, leaving 8 bases unmatched. The CDR3 is 14 amino acids. From germline, CDR1 is MGHRA and CDR2 YSYEKL. The CDR3 DNA is TGCGCCAGCAGTCCTACAGGGGGGGAAACTGAAGCTTTCTTT. It codes for CASSPTGGETEAFF.

This clonotype was recorded many times. V is TRBV7-2 and J is TRBJ1-3; TRBD1 aligns across 9 bases. This CDR3 comprises 18 residues. Germline V gene sequence: CDR1 SGHTA, CDR2 FQGNSA. V was pared by 4 bases and J by 1 base, with 11 bases of the junction left unmatched. As DNA, the CDR3 is TGTGCCAGCAGCTCGATGTTCACAGGGGGCAATTCTGGAAACACCATATATTTT. It encodes CASSSMFTGGNSGNTIYF.

Turning to this clonotype: One junction end does not reproduce the germline sequence, and a read error may be involved. The gene calls are TRBV28 and TRBJ2-7, with 9 bases aligning to TRBD1. CDR1 MDHEN and CDR2 SYDVKM come from the germline V gene. There are 14 residues in the CDR3. CDR3 region: CASSPGTGSCEQYF. CDR3 bases: TGTGCCAGCAGCCCCGGGACAGGGTCCTGCGAGCAGTACTTC.

The CDR3 region has the DNA TGTGCCAGCAGTAATAGTAGAGGAGCCGGTGGGACAGATACGCAGTATTTT. Residues: CASSNSRGAGGTDTQYF. The V gene is TRBV13, the J gene TRBJ2-3; D unresolved. The CDR3 has 17 residues. The germline gives CDR1 PRHDT, CDR2 FYEKMQ (reference sequence). V lost 6 bases and J 3 bases, leaving 22 bases between the germline ends.

This clonotype has at least ten counts. The chain has TRBV6-1 and TRBJ1-5, with 7 nucleotides matching TRBD1. With 5 bases clipped from V and 6 bases from J, the junction kept 7 bases outside the gene matches. Per germline, CDR1 MNHNS and CDR2 SASEGT. CDR3 length equals 14 residues. CDR3 protein: CASSSDRVRQPQHF. CDR3 DNA sequence: TGTGCCAGCAGTTCTGACAGGGTACGTCAGCCCCAGCATTTT.

The sample holds many counts of this clonotype. V usage is TRBV6-1 and J usage is TRBJ1-1; a weak D match, TRBD1 (6 bases). Trimming stripped 7 bases from V and 1 base from J, with 10 bases between. Germline lookup yields CDR1 MNHNS and CDR2 SASEGT. This CDR3 is built from 13 residues. CDR3 nucleotide sequence: TGTGCCAGCACCTTCAGGGGGAACACTGAAGCTTTCTTT. Its translation: CASTFRGNTEAFF.

This clonotype was picked up many times. This chain joins TRBV6-1 and TRBJ1-2, with a possible D match to TRBD1 (5 bases). CDR1 and CDR2 (germline): MNHNS, SASEGT. The V end lost 7 bases, the J end lost 4 bases, and 22 bases lay between the germline ends. The CDR3 extends over 16 amino acids. The CDR3 bases are TGTGCCAGCAAAATCGGACAAGGATCGATCCGCTATGGCTACACCTTC. This codes for CASKIGQGSIRYGYTF.

This clonotype was seen ten or more times. The chain joins TRBV6-1 to TRBJ2-5; TRBD1 matches at 7 bases. The CDR3 sequence is 14 residues long. The germline gives CDR1 MNHNS, CDR2 SASEGT. V was pared by 7 bases and J by 5 bases, with 10 bases of the junction left unmatched. CDR3 loop: CASKGLGGWETQYF. CDR3 DNA sequence: TGTGCCAGCAAAGGGTTAGGGGGCTGGGAGACCCAGTACTTC.

There are many counts of this clonotype. The chain joins TRBV20-1 to TRBJ2-2, with D maybe TRBD1 (5 bases). Trimming cost V 5 bases and J 8 bases, with 6 bases left between them. Germline V gives CDR1 DFQATT, CDR2 SNEGSKA (reference sequence). The CDR3 sequence is 10 residues long. The CDR3 DNA reads as TGCAGTGCTGGGGCGGGGGAGCTGTTTTTT. It translates to CSAGAGELFF.

The sample holds many counts of this clonotype. This rearrangement joins TRBV18 to TRBJ2-1; 10 bases match TRBD2. Germline trimming cut 6 bases from V and 6 bases from J; bases unmatched to any gene: 8. Germline values: CDR1 KGHSH, CDR2 LQKENI. The CDR3 spans 15 residues. The CDR3 is CASSRAGGPSNEQFF. CDR3 nucleotides: TGTGCCAGCTCGAGAGCGGGAGGGCCCTCCAATGAGCAGTTCTTC.

This clonotype has a count of ten or more. The genes are TRBV28 and TRBJ2-7; D ambiguous. Looked up from germline, CDR1 is MDHEN and CDR2 is SYDVKM. This CDR3 has 13 amino acids. V was trimmed by 4 bases and J by 6 bases, leaving 13 bases between them. The CDR3 DNA reads TGTGCCAGCAGTTCTCCTGGGGTGGGCGAGCAGTACTTC. Its protein is CASSSPGVGEQYF.

This clonotype was detected ten times or more. This chain joins TRBV6-1 and TRBJ2-1; 13 bases map to TRBD2. The V segment lost 6 bases and the J segment 0 bases; nucleotides outside the gene matches: 8. There are 18 residues in the CDR3. Germline CDR1 reads MNHNS; CDR2 reads SASEGT. CDR3: CASSPGLAGHGSYNEQFF. Here the CDR3 DNA reads TGTGCCAGCAGCCCGGGACTAGCGGGACACGGCTCCTACAATGAGCAGTTCTTC.

This clonotype was seen at least ten times. The CDR3, as DNA: TGTGCCAGCTCACCTATATTTGGGACAGGAACTAGCACAGATACGCAGTATTTT. This translates into CASSPIFGTGTSTDTQYF. This chain links TRBV18 with TRBJ2-3, with 8 bases identical to TRBD1. After removal of 3 bases from V and 0 bases from J, the junction contained 11 bases not matched to a gene. Germline values: CDR1 KGHSH, CDR2 LQKENI. This CDR3 is built from 18 residues.

Many counts were recorded for this clonotype. The chain uses TRBV6-1 and TRBJ1-2, with TRBD1 as a possible D gene (6 bases). The CDR3 extends over 12 amino acids. Trimming pared 5 bases from V and 5 bases from J, leaving 9 bases between. CDR1 is MNHNS, CDR2 SASEGT, per germline. In DNA, the CDR3 is TGTGCCAGCAGTACCAGGGGTTATGGCTACACCTTC. Its protein is CASSTRGYGYTF.

This clonotype was picked up many times. CDR3 in amino acids: CASSLGQGNTGELFF. DNA of the CDR3: TGTGCCAGCAGCTTGGGACAGGGTAACACCGGGGAGCTGTTTTTT. The chain employs TRBV11-2 and TRBJ2-2, with 9 positions matching TRBD1. This CDR3 comprises 15 residues. Germline V lookup: CDR1 SGHAT, CDR2 FQNNGV. The ends lost 3 bases at V and 2 bases at J; junction bases unmatched: 1. Variable domain in full (rest from reference TRBV11-2 and TRBJ2-2): EAGVAQSPRYKIIEKRQSVAFWCNPISGHATLYWYQQILGQGPKLLIQFQNNGVVDDSQLPKDRFSAERLKGVDSTLKIQPAKLEDSAVYLCASSLGQGNTGELFFGEGSRLTVL.

The V call is TRBV4-1, the J call TRBJ2-7, with TRBD2 matching over 10 bases. This CDR3 is built from 18 residues. The V gene end was trimmed by 0 bases and the J gene end by 6 bases; junction bases not matched to a gene: 14. Germline V gene lookup returns CDR1 MGHRA and CDR2 YSYEKL. CDR3 nucleotides: TGCGCCAGCAGCCAAGATGTGGGGACTAGCGCCTATCCTGCCGAGCAGTACTTC. Protein product: CASSQDVGTSAYPAEQYF.

This clonotype was counted many times. The gene calls are TRBV4-1 and TRBJ2-7; either TRBD1 or TRBD2 may supply D (5 bases each). The length of the CDR3 is 16 residues. The V and J ends lost 2 bases and 7 bases respectively, with 21 bases between them. Germline CDR1 and CDR2: MGHRA and YSYEKL. CDR3 sequence reads: CASSQPGPRRSGEQYF. CDR3 bases: TGCGCCAGCAGCCAACCGGGACCCCGCCGATCCGGGGAGCAGTACTTC.

This clonotype has a count of ten or more. J is TRBJ2-2 and V is TRBV3-1; 10 bases line up with TRBD2. V dropped 0 bases and J dropped 3; count of bases not matched to a gene: 7. The germline gives CDR1 LGHDT, CDR2 YNNKEL (reference sequence). CDR3 length equals 18 residues. For the CDR3, the DNA is TGTGCCAGCAGCCAAGATTGGACTAGCGGAGGGGACACCGGGGAGCTGTTTTTT. Translated: CASSQDWTSGGDTGELFF.

This clonotype was recorded many times. The chain has TRBV12-5 and TRBJ2-1; D is possibly TRBD2 (6 bases). CDR3 size: 18 residues. Germline CDR1 and CDR2: LGHNT and FRNRAP. The V end lost 4 bases, the J end lost 2 bases, and 21 bases lay between the germline ends. The CDR3 bases are TGTGCTAGTGGTTCGACACCCGCCGCGGCGGGGCCCTACAATGAGCAGTTCTTC. This codes for CASGSTPAAAGPYNEQFF.

Many counts were recorded for this clonotype. This rearrangement joins TRBV7-8 to TRBJ2-7, with 11 bases lining up with TRBD2. The CDR3 extends over 15 amino acids. Germline V gene sequence: CDR1 SGHVS, CDR2 FQNEAQ. The J segment lost 5 bases and the V segment lost 1 base, leaving 4 bases of the junction unmatched. The CDR3 sequence: CASSLETSGIDEQYF. Here the CDR3 DNA reads TGTGCCAGCAGCTTAGAGACTAGCGGGATTGACGAGCAGTACTTC.

This clonotype has a handful of counts. The germline gene is not matched at one end of the junction; a read error may be the cause. The rearrangement uses TRBV5-1 and TRBJ2-1; TRBD1 matches at 8 bases. The CDR3 length is 15 residues. The V gene's germline CDR1 is SGHRS and CDR2 YFSETQ. The CDR3 loop reads CASTLVDRVVNEQFF. CDR3 DNA sequence: TGCGCCAGCACCTTGGTGGACAGGGTTGTCAATGAGCAGTTCTTC.